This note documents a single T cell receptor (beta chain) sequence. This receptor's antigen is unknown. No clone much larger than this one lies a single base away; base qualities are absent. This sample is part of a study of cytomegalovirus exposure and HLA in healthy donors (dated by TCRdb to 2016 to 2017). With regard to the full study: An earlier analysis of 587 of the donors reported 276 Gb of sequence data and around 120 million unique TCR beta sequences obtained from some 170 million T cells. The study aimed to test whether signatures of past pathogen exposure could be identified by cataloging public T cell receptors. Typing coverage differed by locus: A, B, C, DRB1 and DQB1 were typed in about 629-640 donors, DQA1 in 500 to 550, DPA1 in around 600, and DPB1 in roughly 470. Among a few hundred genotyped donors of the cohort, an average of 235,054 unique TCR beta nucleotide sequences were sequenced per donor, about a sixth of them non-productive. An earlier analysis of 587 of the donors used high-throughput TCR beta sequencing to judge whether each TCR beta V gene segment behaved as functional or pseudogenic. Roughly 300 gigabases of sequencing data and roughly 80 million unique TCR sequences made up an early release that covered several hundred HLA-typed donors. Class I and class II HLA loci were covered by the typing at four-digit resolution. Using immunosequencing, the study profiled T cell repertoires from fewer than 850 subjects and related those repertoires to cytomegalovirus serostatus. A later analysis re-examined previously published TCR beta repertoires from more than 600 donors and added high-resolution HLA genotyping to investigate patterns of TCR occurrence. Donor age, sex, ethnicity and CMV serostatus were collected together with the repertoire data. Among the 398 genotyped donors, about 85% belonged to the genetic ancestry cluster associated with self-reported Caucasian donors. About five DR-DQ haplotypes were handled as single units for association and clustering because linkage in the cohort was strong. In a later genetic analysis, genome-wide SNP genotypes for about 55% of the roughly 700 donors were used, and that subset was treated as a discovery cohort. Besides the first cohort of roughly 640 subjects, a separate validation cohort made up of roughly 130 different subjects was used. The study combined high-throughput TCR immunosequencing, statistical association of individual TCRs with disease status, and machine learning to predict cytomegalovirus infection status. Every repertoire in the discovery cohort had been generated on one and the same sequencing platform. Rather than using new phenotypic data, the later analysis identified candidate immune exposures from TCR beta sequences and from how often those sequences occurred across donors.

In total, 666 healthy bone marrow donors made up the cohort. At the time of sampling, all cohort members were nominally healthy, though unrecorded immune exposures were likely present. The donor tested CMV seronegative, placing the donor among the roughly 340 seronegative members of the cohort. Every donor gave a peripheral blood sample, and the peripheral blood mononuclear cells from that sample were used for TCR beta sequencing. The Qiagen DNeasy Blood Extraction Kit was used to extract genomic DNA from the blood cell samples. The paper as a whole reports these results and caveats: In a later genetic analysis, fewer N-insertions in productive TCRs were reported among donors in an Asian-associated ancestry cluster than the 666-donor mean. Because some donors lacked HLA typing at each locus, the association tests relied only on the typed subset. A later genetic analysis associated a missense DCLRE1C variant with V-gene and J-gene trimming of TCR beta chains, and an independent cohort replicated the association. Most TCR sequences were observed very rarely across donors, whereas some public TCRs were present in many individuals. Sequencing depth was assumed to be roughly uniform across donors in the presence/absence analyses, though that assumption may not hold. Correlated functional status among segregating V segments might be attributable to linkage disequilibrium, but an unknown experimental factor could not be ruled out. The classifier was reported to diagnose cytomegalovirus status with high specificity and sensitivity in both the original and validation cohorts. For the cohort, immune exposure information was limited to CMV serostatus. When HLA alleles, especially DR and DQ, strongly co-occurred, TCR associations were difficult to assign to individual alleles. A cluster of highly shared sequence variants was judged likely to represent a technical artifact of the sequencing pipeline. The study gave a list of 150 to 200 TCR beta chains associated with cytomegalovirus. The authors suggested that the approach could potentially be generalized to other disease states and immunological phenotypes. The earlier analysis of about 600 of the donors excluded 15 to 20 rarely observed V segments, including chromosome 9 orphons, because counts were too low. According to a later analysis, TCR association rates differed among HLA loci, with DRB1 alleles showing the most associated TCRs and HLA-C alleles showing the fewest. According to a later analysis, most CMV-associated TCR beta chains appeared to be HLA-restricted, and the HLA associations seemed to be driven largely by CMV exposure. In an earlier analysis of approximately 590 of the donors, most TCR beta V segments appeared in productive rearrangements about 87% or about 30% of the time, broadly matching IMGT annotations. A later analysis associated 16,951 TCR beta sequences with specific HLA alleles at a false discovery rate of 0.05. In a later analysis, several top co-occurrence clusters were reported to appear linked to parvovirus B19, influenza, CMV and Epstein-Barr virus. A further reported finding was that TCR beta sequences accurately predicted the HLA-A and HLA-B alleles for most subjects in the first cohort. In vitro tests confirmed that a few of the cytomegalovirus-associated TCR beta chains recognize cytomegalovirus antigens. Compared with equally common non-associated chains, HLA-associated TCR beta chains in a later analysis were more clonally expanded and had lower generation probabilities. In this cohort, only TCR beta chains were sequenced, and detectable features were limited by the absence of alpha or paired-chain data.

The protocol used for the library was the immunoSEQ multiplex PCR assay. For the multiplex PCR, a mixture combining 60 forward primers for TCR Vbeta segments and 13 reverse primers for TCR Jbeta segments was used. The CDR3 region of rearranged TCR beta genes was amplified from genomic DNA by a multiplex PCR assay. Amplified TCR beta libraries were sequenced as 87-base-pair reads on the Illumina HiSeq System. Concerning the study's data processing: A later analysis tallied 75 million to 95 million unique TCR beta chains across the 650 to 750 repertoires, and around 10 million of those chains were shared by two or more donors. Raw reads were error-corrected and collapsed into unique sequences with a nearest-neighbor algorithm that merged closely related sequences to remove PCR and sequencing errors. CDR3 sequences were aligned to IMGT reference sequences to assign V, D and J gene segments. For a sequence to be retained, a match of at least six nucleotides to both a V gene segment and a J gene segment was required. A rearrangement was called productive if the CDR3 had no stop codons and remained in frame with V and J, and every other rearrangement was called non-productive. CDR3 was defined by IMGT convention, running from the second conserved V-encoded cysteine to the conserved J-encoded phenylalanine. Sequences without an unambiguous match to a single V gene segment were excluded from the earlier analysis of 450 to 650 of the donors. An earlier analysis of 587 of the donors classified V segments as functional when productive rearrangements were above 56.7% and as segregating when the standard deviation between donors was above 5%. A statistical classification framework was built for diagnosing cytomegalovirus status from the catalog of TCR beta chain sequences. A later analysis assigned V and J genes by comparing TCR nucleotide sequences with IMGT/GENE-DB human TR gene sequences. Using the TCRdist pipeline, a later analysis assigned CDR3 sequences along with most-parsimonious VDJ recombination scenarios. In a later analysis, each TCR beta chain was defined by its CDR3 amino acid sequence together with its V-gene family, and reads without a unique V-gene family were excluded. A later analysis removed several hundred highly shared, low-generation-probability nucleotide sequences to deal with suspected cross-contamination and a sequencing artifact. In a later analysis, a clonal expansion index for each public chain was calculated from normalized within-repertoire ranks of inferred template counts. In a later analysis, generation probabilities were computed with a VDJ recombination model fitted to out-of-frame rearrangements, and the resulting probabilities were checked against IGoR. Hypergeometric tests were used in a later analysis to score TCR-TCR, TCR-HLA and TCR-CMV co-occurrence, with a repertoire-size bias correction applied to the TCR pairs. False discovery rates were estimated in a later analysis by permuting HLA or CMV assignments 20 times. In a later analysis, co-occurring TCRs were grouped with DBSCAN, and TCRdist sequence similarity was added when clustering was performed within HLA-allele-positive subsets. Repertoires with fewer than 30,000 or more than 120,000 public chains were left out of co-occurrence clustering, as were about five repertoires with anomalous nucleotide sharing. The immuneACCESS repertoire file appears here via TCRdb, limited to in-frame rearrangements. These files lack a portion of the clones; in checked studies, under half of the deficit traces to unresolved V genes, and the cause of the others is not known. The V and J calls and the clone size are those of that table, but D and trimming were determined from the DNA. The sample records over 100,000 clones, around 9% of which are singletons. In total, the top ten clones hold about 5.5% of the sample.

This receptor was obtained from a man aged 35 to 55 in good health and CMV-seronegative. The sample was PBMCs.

The base sequence is TGTGCCAGCAGTCTATCCCCGGGACAGGGGCACAATGAGCAGTTCTTC. Translated, it reads CASSLSPGQGHNEQFF. This chain is built from TRBV6-4 and TRBJ2-1; 10 bases in the junction line up with TRBD1. Including cysteine and phenylalanine, the CDR3 has 16 amino acids. Only the CDR3 region is kept as DNA, spanning 48 bases read in frame from base 1. At the junction V is shortened by 5 bases and J by 5 bases; bases outside the gene matches: 9. CDR1 and CDR2, per the germline V gene, are MRHNA and SNTAGT.